This T cell receptor (beta chain) was recovered during a study of persistence of HIV-infected CD4 T cells. The overall study: A couple of participants gave one leukapheresis sample; others gave up to roughly 180 mL blood repeatedly.

Sequencing used immunoSEQ version 4 in survey mode. Profiled with immunoSEQ multiplex PCR; TCRdb holds only in-frame clones, not every one. The sample has around 39,000 clones, 75% to 85% seen once. Points on this clone: Its antigen is not identified.

Looked up from germline, CDR1 is KGHSH and CDR2 is LQKENI. The CDR3 is 16 amino acids. V gave up 4 bases and J gave up 4 bases, with 20 bases separating them. General study results and limits: Antigen-responding cells were enriched for degenerate expanded CDR3beta sequences. Compared with CD3/CD28-stimulated cells, CMV- and Gag-responding cells showed lower TCRbeta richness.

Cells were stimulated with overlapping HIV-1 Gag 15-mer peptides. CD40L/CD69 double-negative CD45RO-high memory CD4+ T cells were collected. PBMCs were depleted of CD8+ T cells before stimulation. Sequencing was performed on cultured CD4+ T cells from PBMCs, taken from a patient who received antiretroviral therapy. The receptor was isolated from an adult with HIV. The donor label of this sample is uncertain. This chain joins TRBV18 and TRBJ2-7; the D gene is possibly TRBD2 (6 bases). The CDR3 DNA sequence: TGTGCCAGCTCACGGGAGGTTGGCGGGATAGGATACGAGCAGTACTTC. Translation: CASSREVGGIGYEQYF.